These 7 T cell receptor beta chains share one sample of origin, sequenced in a study of cytomegalovirus exposure and HLA in healthy donors. Use of 60 Vbeta and 13 Jbeta primers characterized the PCR. Profiling relied on immunoSEQ multiplex PCR, and the TCRdb table lists in-frame clones only, not all of them. In the table there are about 160,000 clones, about 80% of which are singletons. The sequenced sample consisted of PBMCs. These receptors came from a man younger than 35 in good health and CMV-seropositive.

This rearrangement joins TRBV4-2 to TRBJ1-3, with 9 bases lining up with TRBD1. CDR1 and CDR2 from the germline V gene are LGHNA and YNFKEQ. The CDR3 consists of 17 residues. The junction had 5 bases not matched to a gene; V was cut back by 0 bases and J by 2 bases. CDR3 loop: CASSQDGQGNPGNTIYF. The CDR3 DNA reads TGTGCCAGCAGCCAAGATGGACAGGGGAACCCTGGAAACACCATATATTTT.

This clone has just a few counts. The V and J genes are TRBV4-1 and TRBJ2-1, with 10 nucleotides matching TRBD2. CDR3 length: 16 amino acids. The germline V gene encodes CDR1 MGHRA and CDR2 YSYEKL. The junction had 6 bases not matched to a gene; V was cut back by 3 bases and J by 4 bases. CDR3 coding DNA: TGCGCCAGCAGCCATGTCGGGACTAGCGCGTACAATGAGCAGTTCTTC. Translating it yields CASSHVGTSAYNEQFF.

The chain couples TRBV19 to TRBJ2-1, with 10 bases aligning to TRBD2. CDR1 LNHDA and CDR2 SQIVND come from the germline V gene (reference sequence). The CDR3 is 15 residues long. V trimming: 8 bases; J trimming: 4 bases; junction bases outside the gene matches: 8. The CDR3 DNA reads as TGTGCCAGTGGCATACTAGCGGGGTCTTACAATGAGCAGTTCTTC. It encodes CASGILAGSYNEQFF.

This sequence joins TRBV5-4 and TRBJ1-4; D not certain. V was shortened by 4 bases and J by 7 bases, with 11 bases between the two germline ends. From germline, CDR1 is SGHNT and CDR2 YYREEE (reference sequence). The CDR3 loop spans 13 amino acids. The CDR3 DNA sequence: TGTGCCAGCAGCCCGGTCGTCGGTGAAAAACTGTTTTTT. Amino acids: CASSPVVGEKLFF.

The genes are TRBV7-9 and TRBJ2-7; D possibly corresponds to TRBD1 (6 bases). Germline CDR1 is SEHNR and CDR2 is FQNEAQ (reference sequence). CDR3 size: 15 residues. Trimming took off 1 base at V and 0 bases at J, with 10 bases between the two ends. CDR3 amino acids: CASSLVTGPSYEQYF. The DNA for the CDR3 is TGTGCCAGCAGCTTAGTCACAGGGCCCTCCTACGAGCAGTACTTC.

This sequence joins TRBV5-1 and TRBJ2-3; the D gene is possibly TRBD2 (5 bases). Per germline, CDR1 SGHRS and CDR2 YFSETQ. This CDR3 has 14 residues. V lost 0 bases to trimming and J lost 4 bases, with 9 bases between them. CDR3 residues: CASSLERTADTQYF. The CDR3 DNA reads TGCGCCAGCAGCTTGGAGCGGACTGCAGATACGCAGTATTTT.

This clone is a singleton in its sample. V usage is TRBV28 and J usage is TRBJ1-2; D perhaps matches TRBD1 (6 bases). The V gene lost 10 bases and the J gene lost 4 bases, with 13 bases spanning the gap. Germline V gene data show CDR1 as MDHEN and CDR2 as SYDVKM. The CDR3 has 12 amino acids. The CDR3 DNA follows: TGTGCCATCCTACCCAGGGGCTATGGCTACACCTTC. Protein sequence: CAILPRGYGYTF.